This T cell receptor beta chain was sequenced in a study of T cell repertoires in cytomegalovirus infection. Background on the study: A matching HLA type, together with CMV infection, was signaled by public TCR beta signatures.

Study-level results: In two of eight donors, the top clonotype was HLA-C-restricted CMV-specific. The cumulative frequency of public TCR beta families distinguished individuals who carried CMV together with the relevant HLA.

One entry per CDR3 protein results from TCRdb running MiXCR on the reads. The sample holds roughly 700,000 distinct CDR3 sequences, 30% to 35% seen once. Concerning this clonotype itself: Its target is unknown.

Germline V CDR1 and CDR2: KGHSH, LQKENI. The V gene lost 0 bases and the J gene lost 3 bases, with 12 bases spanning the gap. The CDR3 runs to 15 residues. The source of this sequence is a human donor in good health (CMV status not recorded). Some clones in this sample may be carry-over from other donors' samples. This chain links TRBV18 with TRBJ2-7; a weak D match, TRBD2 (5 bases). The source was cultured PBMCs, collected from culture after CMV antigen stimulation. This chain's CDR3 is CASSPPGKGSYEQYF. The CDR3 region has the DNA TGTGCCAGCTCACCACCTGGTAAAGGGAGCTACGAGCAGTACTTC. Combining the CDR3 with reference TRBV18 and TRBJ2-7 gives the whole variable domain NAGVMQNPRHLVRRRGQEARLRCSPMKGHSHVYWYRQLPEEGLKFMVYLQKENIIDESGMPKERFSAEFPKEGPSILRIQQVVRGDSAAYFCASSPPGKGSYEQYFGPGTRLTVT.